One sample yielded the 11 T cell receptor beta chains listed below, sequenced in a study of Graves' ophthalmopathy and Graves' hyperthyroidism. For repertoire sequencing, the TCR beta CDR3 regions were amplified from RNA transcripts. In the first round, RT-PCR was carried out with HTBI primers, and a multiplex PCR formed the second round. Each CDR3 protein is one row after TCRdb ran MiXCR on the multiplex PCR reads. In the table there are about 700,000 distinct CDR3 sequences, 35% to 50% of which are singletons. Sequencing was performed on peripheral blood. These receptors all come from an adult man with Graves' ophthalmopathy.

V usage is TRBV25-1 and J usage is TRBJ2-7; 12 bases fit TRBD2. This CDR3 has 15 amino acids. V lost 5 bases and J lost 0; bases outside the gene matches: 2. CDR1 is MGHDK, CDR2 SYGVNS, per germline. The CDR3 region is CASSWTSGASYEQYF. The CDR3 bases are TGTGCCAGCAGTTGGACTAGCGGGGCCTCCTACGAGCAGTACTTC.

The rearrangement joins TRBV29-1 to TRBJ2-7; 11 nucleotides agree with TRBD1. CDR1 is SQVTM, CDR2 ANQGSEA, per germline. The CDR3 consists of 13 residues. The V segment lost 1 base and the J segment 6 bases; nucleotides outside the gene matches: 2. The CDR3 bases are TGCAGCGTTGAAGTGGGACAGGGGGTCGAGCAGTACTTC. It is translated as CSVEVGQGVEQYF.

Notes on this clonotype: Possible read error: a much larger clone is one base away. This is likely a read error, given that the CDR3 carries no conserved phenylalanine or tryptophan at its end. The chain recombines TRBV10-2 with TRBJ2-5, with TRBD2 matching over 12 bases. V was clipped by 6 bases and J by 4 bases; unmatched bases: 3. Per the germline V gene, CDR1 is WSHSY and CDR2 is SAAADI. This CDR3 has 14 residues. The CDR3 nucleotides are TGCGCCAGCAGGCCGGGACTAGCGGGAGAGACCCAGTACCTC. Translated: CASRPGLAGETQYL.

As for this clonotype: The junction departs from the called germline gene at one end, perhaps through a read error. The chain uses TRBV7-3 and TRBJ2-5; 11 positions match TRBD1. This CDR3 spans 16 amino acids. The germline gives CDR1 SGHTA, CDR2 FQGTGA. CDR3 region: CASSLGGQGAGETQYF. The CDR3 nucleotides read TGCGCCAGCAGCTTGGGCGGACAGGGGGCCGGTGAGACCCAGTACTTC.

The chain carries TRBV30 and TRBJ2-5, with TRBD1 matching 9 bases. V trimming: 1 base; J trimming: 5 bases; junction bases outside the gene matches: 2. Germline CDR1 reads GTSNPN; CDR2 reads SVGIG (reference sequence). The CDR3 totals 13 residues. CDR3 sequence: CAWSAGTGETQYF. Written as DNA, the CDR3 is TGTGCCTGGAGTGCCGGGACAGGGGAGACCCAGTACTTC.

V is TRBV15 and J is TRBJ1-2, with 7 bases that match TRBD1. V shed 3 bases, J shed 4 bases, and the junction held 8 bases outside the gene matches. This CDR3 comprises 15 residues. The germline gives CDR1 LNHNV, CDR2 YYDKDF (reference sequence). The CDR3 loop is CATSSESWTGYGYTF. The CDR3 coding sequence is TGTGCCACCAGCAGTGAATCCTGGACAGGCTATGGCTACACCTTC.

The chain carries TRBV7-2 and TRBJ1-1, with 9 positions matching TRBD1. CDR3 size: 15 residues. V shed 3 bases and J 7 bases; nucleotides not matched to a gene: 9. Germline CDR1 is SGHTA and CDR2 is FQGNSA. CDR3 coding DNA: TGTGCCAGCAGCTTTTCCCCACAGGGGGCATTTGAAGCTTTCTTT. Its protein product is CASSFSPQGAFEAFF. The full variable domain, completed using reference TRBV7-2 and TRBJ1-1, is GAGVSQSPSNKVTEKGKDVELRCDPISGHTALYWYRQSLGQGLEFLIYFQGNSAPDKSGLPSDRFSAERTGGSVSTLTIQRTQQEDSAVYLCASSFSPQGAFEAFFGQGTRLTVV.

Notes on this clonotype: A read error is possible here, since a much larger clone lies one base away. The J gene is TRBJ2-7, the V gene TRBV10-3; the match to TRBD1 covers 8 bases. The CDR3 consists of 16 residues. From germline, CDR1 is ENHRY and CDR2 SYGVKD. Trimming at V came to 3 bases and at J to 5 bases, leaving 12 bases not matched to a gene. CDR3 sequence (DNA): TGTGCCATCAGTGACCCCGAGGGCAGGGGGCCCCACGAGCAGTACTTC. Translated: CAISDPEGRGPHEQYF.

V gene TRBV19 combines with J gene TRBJ1-1; possibly TRBD1 for D (5 bases). Germline CDR1 LNHDA, CDR2 SQIVND (reference sequence). Trimming took 5 bases from V and 1 from J, leaving 11 bases between them. The CDR3 sequence is 14 residues long. CDR3 region: CASSFRQRNTEAFF. The CDR3, as DNA: TGTGCCAGTAGTTTCCGACAGAGGAACACTGAAGCTTTCTTT. The full variable domain, in which reference TRBV19 and TRBJ1-1 provide the parts outside the CDR3, is DGGITQSPKYLFRKEGQNVTLSCEQNLNHDAMYWYRQDPGQGLRLIYYSQIVNDFQKGDIAEGYSVSREKKESFPLTVTSAQKNPTAFYLCASSFRQRNTEAFFGQGTRLTVV.

This clonotype was picked up a small number of times. This rearrangement joins TRBV11-2 to TRBJ2-7, with D possibly being TRBD1 or TRBD2 (5 bases each). Germline V CDR1 and CDR2: SGHAT, FQNNGV. The CDR3 is 16 amino acids. V gave up 5 bases and J gave up 1 base, with 18 bases separating them. The CDR3 here is CASSPRGVGRSYEQYF. DNA of the CDR3: TGTGCCAGCAGCCCCCGAGGGGTAGGAAGGTCCTACGAGCAGTACTTC.

In regard to this clonotype: This may stem from a read error, because a much larger clone lies one nucleotide away. The genes are TRBV29-1 and TRBJ1-2; D gene unclear. The CDR3 extends over 15 amino acids. The V gene's germline CDR1 is SQVTM and CDR2 ANQGSEA. V gave up 4 bases and J gave up 4 bases, with 19 bases separating them. The CDR3 DNA reads as TGCAGCGTTGGAGAAGGCGAGGATGCCCCCTATGGCTACACCTTC. Protein: CSVGEGEDAPYGYTF.